Listed below are T cell receptor beta chains from one sample, sequenced in a study of blood T cell repertoires in COVID-19. TCRdb's table, derived via immunoSEQ multiplex PCR, lists solely in-frame clones and lacks some. The sample lists over 65,000 clones, 75% to 90% seen once, with around 6% in the top ten. Source material: peripheral blood. All receptors derive from an elderly man with COVID-19, enrolled during active disease. CDR3s include the opening cysteine and the closing phenylalanine or tryptophan. The D gene is left open where the match is weak. Clone size is shown for a subset of rows, as once, few, many or a class of expanded clone.

J,V,D,size,CDR3,DNA
TRBJ2-1,TRBV11-3,TRBD1,-,CASSLFSGTGLNEQFF,TGTGCCAGCAGCTTATTCTCCGGGACAGGGTTGAATGAGCAGTTCTTC
TRBJ1-6,TRBV6-5,-,-,CASRGVVQNSPLHF,TGTGCCAGCAGAGGAGTCGTGCAAAATTCACCCCTCCACTTT
TRBJ1-2,TRBV5-1,TRBD1,-,CASSLEGQGNGYTF,TGCGCCAGCAGCTTGGAAGGACAGGGTAATGGCTACACCTTC
TRBJ1-2,TRBV13,TRBD1,-,CASRPDRAEEGYTF,TGTGCCAGCAGACCCGACAGGGCAGAAGAGGGCTACACCTTC
TRBJ2-7,TRBV5-1,TRBD2,-,CASSQVAGTSYEQYF,TGCGCCAGCAGCCAAGTAGCGGGAACCTCCTACGAGCAGTACTTC
TRBJ1-5,TRBV10-3,TRBD1,once,CAISGQGDQPQHF,TGTGCCATCAGCGGACAGGGCGATCAGCCCCAGCATTTT
TRBJ2-3,TRBV4-3,-,-,CASSPNREGDTQYF,TGCGCCAGCAGCCCGAACAGGGAGGGGGATACGCAGTATTTT
TRBJ2-3,TRBV5-4,-,once,CASSPNIGGDTQYF,TGTGCCAGCAGCCCAAATATAGGGGGTGATACGCAGTATTTT
TRBJ1-4,TRBV28,-,-,CASRGKEKLFF,TGTGCCAGCAGGGGCAAGGAAAAACTGTTTTTT
TRBJ2-5,TRBV5-1,-,-,CASSLRWDNQETQYF,TGCGCCAGCAGCTTGCGATGGGACAATCAAGAGACCCAGTACTTC
TRBJ2-5,TRBV11-2,TRBD1,-,CASSSRQGGKTQYF,TGTGCCAGCAGCTCAAGACAGGGGGGAAAGACCCAGTACTTC
TRBJ1-2,TRBV19,-,-,CASRRTGEGNYGYTF,TGTGCCAGTAGGCGTACAGGAGAAGGGAACTATGGCTACACCTTC
TRBJ1-2,TRBV5-5,TRBD1,-,CASSTTGEYYGYTF,TGTGCCAGCAGCACAACAGGGGAGTACTATGGCTACACCTTC
TRBJ1-1,TRBV21-1,-,-,CASSKDRRLNTEAFF,TGTGCCAGCAGCAAAGACAGGCGTTTGAACACTGAAGCTTTCTTT
TRBJ2-5,TRBV7-2,TRBD1,-,CASSLGLQGVETQYF,TGTGCCAGCAGCTTAGGGTTACAGGGGGTGGAGACCCAGTACTTC
TRBJ1-1,TRBV6-2/TRBV6-3,TRBD1,-,CASSSFGTANTEAFF,TGTGCCAGCAGTTCTTTCGGGACAGCGAACACTGAAGCTTTCTTT
TRBJ2-1,TRBV28,TRBD1,-,CASTGTGGFDEQFF,TGTGCCAGTACCGGGACAGGGGGCTTCGATGAGCAGTTCTTC
TRBJ2-5,TRBV5-5,-,-,CASSSTRGGEWETQYF,TGTGCCAGCAGCTCGACGCGCGGGGGCGAGTGGGAGACCCAGTACTTC
TRBJ1-5,TRBV20-1,-,-,CSASPGVGNQPQHF,TGCAGTGCTAGTCCGGGAGTCGGCAATCAGCCCCAGCATTTT
TRBJ1-2,TRBV7-2,-,-,CASSSKQGYGYTF,TGTGCCAGCAGTTCTAAGCAGGGTTATGGCTACACCTTC
TRBJ1-1,TRBV6-5,-,-,CASSAAGSYTEAFF,TGTGCCAGCTCCGCGGCGGGGTCTTACACTGAAGCTTTCTTT
TRBJ2-1,TRBV4-2,TRBD2,-,CASSLSGTSGSYNEQFF,TGTGCCAGCAGCCTAAGTGGGACTAGCGGGTCCTACAATGAGCAGTTCTTC
TRBJ1-3,TRBV4-2,-,-,CASSQEVVASSSGNTIYF,TGTGCCAGCAGCCAAGAAGTTGTGGCTTCCAGCTCTGGAAACACCATATATTTT
TRBJ1-1,TRBV6-2/TRBV6-3,TRBD1,-,CASSSGQGYTEAFF,TGTGCCAGCAGTTCGGGACAGGGGTACACTGAAGCTTTCTTT
TRBJ1-1,TRBV10-3,-,-,CAISESWGVLNAEAFF,TGTGCCATCAGTGAGTCTTGGGGAGTTTTGAACGCTGAAGCTTTCTTT
TRBJ1-3,TRBV6-5,-,-,CATQDSRARNTIYF,TGTGCCACCCAGGACAGCCGCGCTAGAAACACCATATATTTT
TRBJ1-4,TRBV5-1,TRBD1,-,CASSIQGGDEKLFF,TGCGCCAGCAGCATACAGGGGGGAGATGAAAAACTGTTTTTT
TRBJ2-5,TRBV30,-,-,CAWTNRVQETQYF,TGTGCCTGGACAAACCGGGTTCAAGAGACCCAGTACTTC
TRBJ2-3,TRBV5-7,TRBD2,once,CASTRSGRSTDTQYF,TGTGCCAGCACCCGTAGCGGGAGAAGCACAGATACGCAGTATTTT
TRBJ1-5,TRBV18,-,-,CASSPNPPGPLGIGSQPQHF,TGTGCCAGCTCACCAAATCCGCCGGGGCCGTTAGGGATCGGGAGTCAGCCCCAGCATTTT
TRBJ2-5,TRBV5-8,-,-,CASSLEQGQQETQYF,TGTGCCAGCAGCTTGGAGCAGGGCCAGCAAGAGACCCAGTACTTC
TRBJ2-7,TRBV28,-,-,CASTKPRVPYEQYF,TGTGCCAGCACAAAACCCAGGGTCCCCTACGAGCAGTACTTC
TRBJ1-6,TRBV3-1/TRBV3-2,-,few,CASSKGIENNSPLHF,TGTGCCAGCAGCAAGGGGATTGAAAATAATTCACCCCTCCACTTT
TRBJ1-6,TRBV12-3/TRBV12-4,-,once,CASSFDRNSPLHF,TGTGCCAGCAGTTTCGACAGGAATTCACCCCTCCACTTT
TRBJ1-5,TRBV10-3,-,-,CAISESKEGNQPQHF,TGTGCCATCAGTGAGTCGAAAGAGGGTAATCAGCCCCAGCATTTT
TRBJ2-3,TRBV6-5,TRBD1,-,CASSYKTGGLTDTQYF,TGTGCCAGCAGTTACAAGACAGGGGGCCTGACAGATACGCAGTATTTT
TRBJ2-2,TRBV24-1,TRBD2,-,CATSDPGLATGELFF,TGTGCCACCAGTGACCCGGGACTAGCGACGGGGGAGCTGTTTTTT
TRBJ2-2,TRBV6-2/TRBV6-3,-,-,CASSSTGYTGELFF,TGTGCCAGCAGCTCCACAGGGTACACCGGGGAGCTGTTTTTT
TRBJ1-6,TRBV2,-,-,CASSEEVGRSSPLHF,TGTGCCAGCAGTGAAGAGGTGGGGAGGAGTTCACCCCTCCACTTT